The 28 T cell receptor beta chains given below trace back to one sample, sequenced in a study of blood T cell repertoires in COVID-19. TCRdb's copy holds only in-frame clones and misses some; the assay was immunoSEQ multiplex PCR. The sample has 300,000 to 450,000 clones, 80% to 90% seen once. Sample: PBMCs or T cells enriched from blood (not recorded which). The receptors shown here come from a man younger than 35 who had recovered from COVID-19.

The chain joins TRBV4-1 to TRBJ1-5; D gene ambiguous. Germline CDR1 and CDR2: MGHRA and YSYEKL. Trimming stripped 1 base from V and 3 bases from J, with 10 bases between. This CDR3 is built from 15 residues. CDR3 sequence (DNA): TGCGCCAGCAGCCAAGTCGCGAGAGTCAATCAGCCCCAGCATTTT. This encodes CASSQVARVNQPQHF.

The chain combines TRBV29-1 with TRBJ1-2, with 7 bases aligning to TRBD1. Germline CDR1 reads SQVTM; CDR2 reads ANQGSEA. The CDR3 has 12 amino acids. V shed 6 bases and J 5 bases; nucleotides not matched to a gene: 6. The CDR3 sequence: CSVSGTAYGYTF. In DNA form, the CDR3 reads TGCAGCGTGTCCGGGACAGCGTATGGCTACACCTTC.

A single count supports this clone. This rearrangement joins TRBV2 to TRBJ2-3; possibly TRBD2 for D (7 bases). The length of the CDR3 is 13 residues. Deletions cut 8 bases from V and 8 bases from J, with 17 bases between. In germline, CDR1 is SNHLY, CDR2 FYNNEI. The CDR3 here is CASRGGPGGTQYF. The DNA of the CDR3 is TGTGCCAGCCGCGGGGGCCCCGGAGGTACGCAGTATTTT. The full variable domain, rest sourced from reference TRBV2 and TRBJ2-3, is EPEVTQTPSHQVTQMGQEVILRCVPISNHLYFYWYRQILGQKVEFLVSFYNNEISEKSEIFDDQFSVERPDGSNFTLKIRSTKLEDSAMYFCASRGGPGGTQYFGPGTRLTVL.

The chain has TRBV5-5 and TRBJ1-1, with D possibly TRBD1 on 5 matching bases. Per germline, CDR1 SGHKS and CDR2 YYEKEE (reference sequence). The CDR3 is 13 amino acids. Trimming pared 2 bases from V and 3 bases from J, leaving 8 bases between. CDR3 sequence (DNA): TGTGCCAGCAGCTTAGGGGCGGACACTGAAGCTTTCTTT. Amino acids: CASSLGADTEAFF. Together with reference TRBV5-5 and TRBJ1-1, the CDR3 gives the full variable domain: DAGVTQSPTHLIKTRGQQVTLRCSPISGHKSVSWYQQVLGQGPQFIFQYYEKEERGRGNFPDRFSARQFPNYSSELNVNALLLGDSALYLCASSLGADTEAFFGQGTRLTVV.

The chain employs TRBV29-1 and TRBJ1-1, with a possible D match to TRBD1 (5 bases). With 8 bases removed from V and 3 bases from J, the gap between germline ends came to 19 bases. CDR1 is SQVTM, CDR2 ANQGSEA, per germline. The CDR3 totals 14 residues. The CDR3 nucleotides read TGCAGCTACCAGGGAACTTCAACTCACACTGAAGCTTTCTTT. This gives the protein CSYQGTSTHTEAFF.

This clone was picked up one time. V usage is TRBV7-8 and J usage is TRBJ2-2; D uncertain. Germline V gene lookup returns CDR1 SGHVS and CDR2 FQNEAQ. The V and J ends lost 5 bases and 2 bases respectively, with 12 bases between them. The CDR3 consists of 15 residues. This CDR3 reads CASSGSGINTGELFF. CDR3 nucleotide sequence: TGTGCCAGCAGCGGGTCAGGAATAAACACCGGGGAGCTGTTTTTT.

The rearrangement links TRBV20-1 to TRBJ1-5; the D is unclear. The V gene's germline CDR1 is DFQATT and CDR2 SNEGSKA (reference sequence). This CDR3 has 14 amino acids. The V and J ends lost 3 bases and 0 bases respectively, with 9 bases between them. CDR3 loop: CSASAEYSNQPQHF. For the CDR3, the DNA is TGCAGTGCTAGTGCGGAGTATAGCAATCAGCCCCAGCATTTT.

The table lists this clone with a few counts. V and J are TRBV7-7 and TRBJ2-1, with 8 nucleotides matching TRBD2. The trim removed 5 bases at V and 4 bases at J, leaving 4 bases unmatched. This CDR3 contains 14 residues. CDR1 and CDR2 from the germline V gene are SSHAT and FNYEAQ (reference sequence). In DNA, the CDR3 is TGTGCCAGCAGCCCCAGCGGGAGTTACAATGAGCAGTTCTTC. This gives the protein CASSPSGSYNEQFF. The full variable domain, in which reference TRBV7-7 and TRBJ2-1 provide the parts outside the CDR3, is GAGVSQSPRYKVTKRGQDVTLRCDPISSHATLYWYQQALGQGPEFLTYFNYEAQPDKSGLPSDRFSAERPEGSISTLTIQRTEQRDSAMYRCASSPSGSYNEQFFGPGTRLTVL.

The chain recombines TRBV19 with TRBJ1-5; TRBD1 matches 9 bases. The ends lost 4 bases at V and 4 bases at J; junction bases unmatched: 2. Germline values: CDR1 LNHDA, CDR2 SQIVND (reference sequence). This CDR3 has 14 residues. The CDR3 DNA follows: TGTGCCAGTAGTAGGACAGGGGCGAATCAGCCCCAGCATTTT. Its protein product is CASSRTGANQPQHF.

V and J are TRBV19 and TRBJ2-7, with D tentatively TRBD1 (5 bases). This CDR3 has 13 residues. Germline V gene data show CDR1 as LNHDA and CDR2 as SQIVND (reference sequence). Trimming cost V 7 bases and J 3 bases, with 13 bases left between them. CDR3: CASTPDSGYEQYF. The DNA of the CDR3 is TGTGCCAGTACCCCCGACAGTGGCTACGAGCAGTACTTC.

This clone has only a few counts. The chain joins TRBV5-5 to TRBJ1-5; D not resolved. V shed 0 bases and J shed 1 base, with 8 bases lying between them. Germline lookup yields CDR1 SGHKS and CDR2 YYEKEE (reference sequence). This CDR3 has 15 residues. CDR3 amino acids: CASSLDRGSNQPQHF. For the CDR3, the DNA is TGTGCCAGCAGCTTGGATCGGGGAAGCAATCAGCCCCAGCATTTT.

The V gene is TRBV29-1, the J gene TRBJ1-2, with no clear D. CDR1 SQVTM and CDR2 ANQGSEA come from the germline V gene. This CDR3 comprises 13 residues. Between the trimmed V and J ends, which lost 7 bases and 5 bases, there was a span of 17 bases. The CDR3: CSADLSSVYGYTF. The CDR3 coding sequence is TGCAGCGCTGACCTTAGCTCGGTTTATGGCTACACCTTC.

CDR3 nucleotide sequence: TGCGCCAGCATGGGGGGTAGCGGGCCTTTATACAATGAGCAGTTCTTC. Translation: CASMGGSGPLYNEQFF. The J gene is TRBJ2-1, the V gene TRBV10-2, with 7 bases identical to TRBD2. V lost 7 bases and J lost 4; bases outside the gene matches: 13. The CDR3 length is 16 residues. Germline-derived CDR1 and CDR2 are WSHSY and SAAADI.

This sequence joins TRBV12-3 or TRBV12-4 and TRBJ1-2, with D hard to call. V was trimmed by 4 bases and J by 8 bases, leaving 8 bases between them. The CDR3 covers 11 residues. This chain's CDR3 is CASSSPQGYTF. The DNA of the CDR3 is TGTGCCAGCAGTTCCCCTCAGGGCTACACCTTC.

This sequence joins TRBV2 and TRBJ2-3; TRBD2 matches 8 bases. The length of the CDR3 is 18 residues. Losses at the gene ends were 5 bases for V and 0 bases for J; bases not matched to a gene: 13. Germline CDR1 SNHLY, CDR2 FYNNEI. The CDR3 DNA follows: TGTGCCAGCAGTCCCTTAGGGCGGGGGGCAATTAGCACAGATACGCAGTATTTT. Amino acid sequence: CASSPLGRGAISTDTQYF.

The chain carries TRBV27 and TRBJ2-5; no clear D gene. Germline V gene sequence: CDR1 MNHEY, CDR2 SMNVEV (reference sequence). CDR3 length: 13 amino acids. V was pared by 5 bases and J by 1 base, with 8 bases between. In nucleotides, the CDR3 is TGTGCCAGCAGTCCGGCAGGCCAAGAGACCCAGTACTTC. Amino acid sequence: CASSPAGQETQYF.

This clone has only a few counts. V gene TRBV14 combines with J gene TRBJ2-7; D is unclear. The V gene's germline CDR1 is SGHDN and CDR2 FVKESK. Trimming cost V 1 base and J 3 bases, with 10 bases left between them. There are 14 residues in the CDR3. The CDR3 loop reads CASSQVHSYYEQYF. The CDR3 bases are TGTGCCAGCAGCCAAGTCCACAGCTACTACGAGCAGTACTTC.

The DNA for the CDR3 is TGTGCCAGCAGCCAACTCGGGACTAGGAACACCGGGGAGCTGTTTTTT. Encoded protein: CASSQLGTRNTGELFF. The chain recombines TRBV3-1 (or the pseudogene TRBV3-2) with TRBJ2-2; 8 bases are shared with TRBD2. This CDR3 comprises 16 residues. CDR1 is LGHDT and CDR2 is YNNKEL in the germline V gene (reference sequence). V trimming: 2 bases; J trimming: 1 base; junction bases outside the gene matches: 3.

The chain has TRBV7-2 and TRBJ2-7; a possible D gene is TRBD1 (5 bases). Trimming took off 6 bases at V and 0 bases at J, with 12 bases between the two ends. The CDR3 is made up of 14 amino acids. Germline V gene data show CDR1 as SGHTA and CDR2 as FQGNSA. The CDR3 DNA reads as TGTGCCAGCAGATTTCAGGGTTCCTCCTACGAGCAGTACTTC. This codes for CASRFQGSSYEQYF.

This chain joins TRBV3-1 (or the pseudogene TRBV3-2) and TRBJ2-7, with no clear D. Germline-derived CDR1 and CDR2 are LGHDT and YNNKEL (reference sequence). The CDR3 has 14 residues. Trimming cost V 2 bases and J 2 bases, with 10 bases left between them. This chain's CDR3 is CASSQTRITYEQYF. DNA of the CDR3: TGTGCCAGCAGCCAAACGCGGATCACCTACGAGCAGTACTTC.

The chain has TRBV28 and TRBJ1-2; D might be TRBD1 (5 bases). CDR3 length: 14 residues. With 6 bases removed from V and 5 bases from J, the gap between germline ends came to 16 bases. CDR1 and CDR2 from the germline V gene are MDHEN and SYDVKM. The CDR3 nucleotides are TGTGCCAGCAGCCGCCAAGCCAGGGTTTATGGCTACACCTTC. This sequence encodes CASSRQARVYGYTF.

V is TRBV3-1 (or the pseudogene TRBV3-2) and J is TRBJ1-4; weak D call: TRBD1 (5 bases). Germline V gene lookup returns CDR1 LGHDT and CDR2 YNNKEL (reference sequence). The CDR3 has 14 residues. Trimming removed 4 bases at V and 8 bases at J, with 14 bases between. Written as DNA, the CDR3 is TGTGCCAGCAGCCGGCTTGAAGGGGCGGAAAAACTGTTTTTT. Translation gives CASSRLEGAEKLFF.

V gene TRBV7-2 combines with J gene TRBJ2-2; D might be TRBD2 (6 bases). The V and J ends lost 5 bases and 3 bases respectively, with 10 bases between them. The CDR3 runs to 14 residues. Germline loops: CDR1 SGHTA, CDR2 FQGNSA. CDR3 nucleotides: TGTGCCAGCAGCCGTGGAGGGGACACCGGGGAGCTGTTTTTT. Translating it yields CASSRGGDTGELFF.

The chain is built from TRBV4-3 and TRBJ2-7; possibly TRBD2 for D (7 bases). Trimming pared 4 bases from V and 3 bases from J, leaving 16 bases between. This CDR3 has 15 amino acids. Germline CDR1 is LGHNA and CDR2 is YSLEER. CDR3 sequence: CASSPYGGGGYEQYF. The CDR3 coding sequence is TGCGCCAGCAGCCCATACGGGGGAGGGGGCTACGAGCAGTACTTC.

This clone is a singleton in its sample. The chain employs TRBV4-1 and TRBJ2-2, with 7 bases fitting TRBD2. After removal of 1 base from V and 6 bases from J, the junction contained 14 bases not matched to a gene. The germline V gene has CDR1 MGHRA and CDR2 YSYEKL. This CDR3 region has 18 residues. The DNA for the CDR3 is TGCGCCAGCAGCCAAGTATCCGGGGGGAGGTCTTACTCCGGGGAGCTGTTTTTT. This translates into CASSQVSGGRSYSGELFF.

For the CDR3, the DNA is TGTGCCAGCAGCGCCAGCCTCGAGAGGACAGATACGCAGTATTTT. This sequence encodes CASSASLERTDTQYF. The rearrangement joins TRBV9 to TRBJ2-3, with D unresolved. There are 15 residues in the CDR3. Germline V gene data show CDR1 as SGDLS and CDR2 as YYNGEE. V lost 3 bases and J 3 bases, leaving 14 bases between the germline ends.

The chain joins TRBV2 to TRBJ2-7; D gene uncertain. Germline V CDR1 and CDR2: SNHLY, FYNNEI. The CDR3 contains 14 residues. V gave up 4 bases and J gave up 2 bases, with 12 bases separating them. In nucleotides, the CDR3 is TGTGCCAGCAGTGTTAGTTGGGCGACCTACGAGCAGTACTTC. Its protein is CASSVSWATYEQYF.

This clone was detected once. The chain recombines TRBV10-3 with TRBJ2-4, with a weak D call TRBD2 (6 bases). Trimming pared 3 bases from V and 0 bases from J, leaving 15 bases between. Germline V CDR1 and CDR2: ENHRY, SYGVKD. CDR3 length: 17 amino acids. The CDR3 spells CAISDTGAAEAKNIQYF. The CDR3, as DNA: TGTGCCATCAGTGACACGGGAGCGGCTGAAGCCAAAAACATTCAGTACTTC.